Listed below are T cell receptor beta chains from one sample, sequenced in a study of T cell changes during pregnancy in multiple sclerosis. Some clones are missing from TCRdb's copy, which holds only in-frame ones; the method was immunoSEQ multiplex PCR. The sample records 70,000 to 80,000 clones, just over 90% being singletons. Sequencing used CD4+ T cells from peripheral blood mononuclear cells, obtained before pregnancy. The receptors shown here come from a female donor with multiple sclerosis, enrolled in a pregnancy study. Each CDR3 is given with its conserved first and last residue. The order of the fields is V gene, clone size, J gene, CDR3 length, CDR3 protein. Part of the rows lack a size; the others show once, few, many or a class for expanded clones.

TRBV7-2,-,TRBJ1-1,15,CASSWTARLNTEAFF
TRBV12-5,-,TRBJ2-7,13,CASGLVVGGEQYF
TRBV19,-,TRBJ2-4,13,CASSPGDRNIQYF
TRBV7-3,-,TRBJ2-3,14,CASSSGQGADTQYF
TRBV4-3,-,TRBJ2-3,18,CASSQIKTSGGSTDTQYF
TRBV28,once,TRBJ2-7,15,CASSRGTSGSYEQYF
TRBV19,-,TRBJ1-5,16,CASSIRAGVSNQPQHF
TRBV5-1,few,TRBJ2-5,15,CASSFSGGYRETQYF
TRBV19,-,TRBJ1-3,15,CASSPEEGFGNTIYF
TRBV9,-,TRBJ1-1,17,CASSVVGSTLSNTEAFF
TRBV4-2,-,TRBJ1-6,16,CASSQDTGQKNSPLHF
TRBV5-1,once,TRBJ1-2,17,CASSRKGQGERNYGYTF
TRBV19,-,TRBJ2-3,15,CASSIGGISTDTQYF
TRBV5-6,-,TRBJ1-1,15,CASSLAGGGGTEAFF
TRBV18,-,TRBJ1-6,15,CASSPPTGSNSPLHF
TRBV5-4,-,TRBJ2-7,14,CASSLGAGSYEQYF
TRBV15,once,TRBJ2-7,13,CATSRGWGPQQYF
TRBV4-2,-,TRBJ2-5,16,CASSQVRAGSGETQYF
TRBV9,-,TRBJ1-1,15,CASSVAGGRDTEAFF
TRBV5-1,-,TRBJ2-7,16,CASSLRLAEPSYEQYF
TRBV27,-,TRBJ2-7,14,CASRASGVPSEQYF
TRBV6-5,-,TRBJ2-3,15,CASRQTGGGTDTQYF
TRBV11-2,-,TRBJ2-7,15,CASSLEGALPYEQYF
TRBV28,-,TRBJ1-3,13,CASSQVSGNTIYF